This TCR beta chain was identified in a study of blood T cell repertoires in COVID-19. Study at large: The United States, Italy and Spain provided the acute and convalescent COVID-19 samples. Nucleic acid was either cDNA or gDNA, and it came from T cells, B-cell-depleted T cells, or PBMCs.

Original handling: Estimation of nucleated cell counts was performed using reference gene primer amplification. Assay used: immunoSEQ multiplex PCR; TCRdb lists only in-frame clones, some missing. V and J calls and clone size come straight from that table; D and trimming were deduced from the DNA. The sample holds 80,000 to 95,000 clones, approximately 80% seen once. Trimming stripped 3 bases from V and 10 bases from J, with 7 bases between. The germline gives CDR1 WNHNN, CDR2 SYGVQD (reference sequence). CDR3 length equals 12 residues. V is TRBV10-1 and J is TRBJ1-6; D not resolved. Specimen: peripheral blood. The TCR sequence derives from a man older than 75 with acute or convalescent COVID-19. CDR3 bases: TGCGCCAGCAGTGAATCAGGATCACCCCTCCACTTT. Translated, it gives CASSESGSPLHF.